Below, 20 T cell receptor beta chains from the same sample are listed, as sequenced in a study of response to subunit inactivated influenza vaccine. A single record per CDR3 protein comes from TCRdb applying MiXCR to the RT-PCR reads. The table shows more than 700,000 distinct CDR3 sequences, with 21% occurring only once. Sequenced here: PBMCs from blood, sampled 5 days after vaccination. The receptors originated from a man in his fifties or sixties who received an inactivated influenza vaccine.

This clonotype was seen more than once but under ten times. CDR3 sequence (DNA): TGCAGTGCTACCCCCCTTACAGGGGACGAGCAGTACTTC. It codes for CSATPLTGDEQYF. The genes are TRBV20-1 and TRBJ2-7, with 7 bases lining up with TRBD1. CDR3 size: 13 residues. From germline, CDR1 is DFQATT and CDR2 SNEGSKA (reference sequence). Unmatched junction bases numbered 8, after V lost 4 bases and J lost 5 bases.

This clonotype has just one count. The chain carries TRBV7-8 and TRBJ2-3, with 7 bases fitting TRBD2. This CDR3 has 19 amino acids. V shed 1 base and J 0 bases; nucleotides not matched to a gene: 13. CDR1 is SGHVS and CDR2 is FQNEAQ in the germline V gene. CDR3 in DNA: TGTGCCAGCAGCTTAGTACATTGGGCTAGCGGACTGAGCACAGATACGCAGTATTTT. Its translation: CASSLVHWASGLSTDTQYF.

This rearrangement joins TRBV6-2 or TRBV6-3 to TRBJ2-5; no reliable D call. The CDR3 has 12 residues. V was shortened by 1 base and J by 5 bases, with 5 bases between the two germline ends. Germline CDR1 reads MNHEY; CDR2 reads SVGEGT. The CDR3 DNA is TGTGCCAGCAGTTACTTCAGCGAGACCCAGTACTTC. Its translation: CASSYFSETQYF.

This clonotype was seen a few times. This rearrangement joins TRBV29-1 to TRBJ2-1, with TRBD1 as a possible D gene (6 bases). Germline lookup yields CDR1 SQVTM and CDR2 ANQGSEA. Trimming stripped 1 base from V and 6 bases from J, with 19 bases between. The CDR3 has 16 amino acids. CDR3 DNA: TGCAGCGTTGAAGTAGGTACAGGGATTATCAGCAATGAGCAGTTCTTC. Its protein is CSVEVGTGIISNEQFF.

This clonotype has only a few counts. The genes are TRBV28 and TRBJ1-5, with a tentative D call TRBD1 (6 bases). Trimming removed 1 base from V and 5 bases from J, with 15 bases in between. The CDR3 sequence is 16 residues long. CDR1 and CDR2 (germline): MDHEN, SYDVKM. CDR3 bases: TGTGCCAGCAGTTTATTCCCAAGGGGGGAGGATCAGCCCCAGCATTTT. It codes for CASSLFPRGEDQPQHF.

The chain carries TRBV7-8 and TRBJ2-7; D remains ambiguous. Germline CDR1 and CDR2: SGHVS and FQNEAQ. Trimming took off 5 bases at V and 2 bases at J, with 16 bases between the two ends. This CDR3 comprises 15 residues. The CDR3 sequence: CASSPIGRNPYEQYF. The CDR3 DNA sequence: TGTGCCAGCAGCCCCATAGGGCGGAATCCCTACGAGCAGTACTTC. Drawing the rest from reference TRBV7-8 and TRBJ2-7, the complete variable domain is GAGVSQSPRYKVAKRGQDVALRCDPISGHVSLFWYQQALGQGPEFLTYFQNEAQLDKSGLPSDRFFAERPEGSVSTLKIQRTQQEDSAVYLCASSPIGRNPYEQYFGPGTRLTVT.

The gene calls are TRBV20-1 and TRBJ2-1, with TRBD2 matching 8 bases. Trimming cost V 3 bases and J 8 bases; bases outside gene matches: 3. CDR1 and CDR2 from the germline V gene are DFQATT and SNEGSKA (reference sequence). The CDR3 spans 12 residues. The CDR3 region is CSASGGEYEQFF. In DNA, the CDR3 is TGCAGTGCTAGCGGGGGGGAATATGAGCAGTTCTTC.

The table lists this clonotype with a few counts. The rearrangement links TRBV12-3 or TRBV12-4 to TRBJ2-1, with 7 positions matching TRBD2. The CDR3 has 16 amino acids. The J segment lost 5 bases and the V segment lost 7 bases, leaving 14 bases of the junction unmatched. The CDR3 region is CASTLLGGTIHNEQFF. CDR3 DNA: TGTGCCAGCACCCTACTGGGGGGGACTATACACAATGAGCAGTTCTTC.

This clonotype was counted a few times. V gene TRBV7-3 combines with J gene TRBJ2-5; D gene uncertain. V lost 5 bases and J 5 bases, leaving 12 bases between the germline ends. The CDR3 is made up of 13 amino acids. Germline V lookup: CDR1 SGHTA, CDR2 FQGTGA. The CDR3 DNA reads as TGTGCCAGCAGCGCTACAGTGTCGGAGACCCAGTACTTC. This translates into CASSATVSETQYF. The full variable domain, with the rest looked up from reference TRBV7-3 and TRBJ2-5, is GAGVSQTPSNKVTEKGKYVELRCDPISGHTALYWYRQSLGQGPEFLIYFQGTGAADDSGLPNDRFFAVRPEGSVSTLKIQRTERGDSAVYLCASSATVSETQYFGPGTRLLVL.

This clonotype turned up a few times. The chain uses TRBV28 and TRBJ2-7; tentatively, D is TRBD1 (6 bases). Trimming pared 8 bases from V and 5 bases from J, leaving 19 bases between. Per germline, CDR1 MDHEN and CDR2 SYDVKM. This CDR3 comprises 14 residues. The CDR3 sequence: CASGEQGASHEQYF. The CDR3, as DNA: TGTGCCAGCGGCGAACAGGGAGCTTCCCACGAGCAGTACTTC.

The chain couples TRBV10-2 to TRBJ1-5; tentatively, D is TRBD1 (6 bases). Trimming took off 2 bases at V and 7 bases at J, with 9 bases between the two ends. Germline V gene lookup returns CDR1 WSHSY and CDR2 SAAADI. CDR3 length equals 13 residues. CDR3 amino acids: CASSETGQQPQHF. CDR3 nucleotides: TGCGCCAGCAGTGAGACAGGGCAACAGCCCCAGCATTTT.

This clonotype turned up a few times. This chain connects TRBV7-9 to TRBJ2-5; D may be TRBD2 (5 bases). V shed 5 bases and J shed 0 bases, with 19 bases lying between them. Looked up from germline, CDR1 is SEHNR and CDR2 is FQNEAQ (reference sequence). This CDR3 region has 17 residues. The CDR3 region has the DNA TGTGCCAGCAGCCTCCTCCGAGGATCGGGGTACCAAGAGACCCAGTACTTC. Translated, it gives CASSLLRGSGYQETQYF. Together with reference TRBV7-9 and TRBJ2-5, the CDR3 gives the full variable domain: DTGVSQNPRHKITKRGQNVTFRCDPISEHNRLYWYRQTLGQGPEFLTYFQNEAQLEKSRLLSDRFSAERPKGSFSTLEIQRTEQGDSAMYLCASSLLRGSGYQETQYFGPGTRLLVL.

This clonotype was observed at least ten times. V gene TRBV5-1 combines with J gene TRBJ2-2; TRBD2 might be the D (6 bases). Trimming removed 3 bases at V and 0 bases at J, with 21 bases between. CDR3 length: 19 amino acids. From germline, CDR1 is SGHRS and CDR2 YFSETQ. CDR3 sequence reads: CASSSPGLRITSNTGELFF. The DNA of the CDR3 is TGCGCCAGCAGCTCCCCGGGACTGAGGATTACCTCGAACACCGGGGAGCTGTTTTTT.

This clonotype occurred a few times. This chain joins TRBV9 and TRBJ2-7; maybe TRBD1 (5 bases). The germline CDR1 and CDR2 sequences are SGDLS and YYNGEE. The CDR3 consists of 15 residues. V was pared by 1 base and J by 3 bases, with 14 bases between. CDR3 region: CASSVSPGKLYEQYF. The CDR3 region has the DNA TGTGCCAGCAGCGTATCCCCAGGGAAACTCTACGAGCAGTACTTC.

This clonotype was detected only a few times. The CDR3 coding sequence is TGTGCCAGCAGTAGGACTAGCGGGGGATCAGATACGCAGTATTTT. It encodes CASSRTSGGSDTQYF. The rearrangement uses TRBV28 and TRBJ2-3, with TRBD2 identical over 13 bases. The V gene end was trimmed by 5 bases and the J gene end by 4 bases; junction bases not matched to a gene: 3. The CDR3 is made up of 15 amino acids. The germline V gene encodes CDR1 MDHEN and CDR2 SYDVKM.

V usage is TRBV21-1 and J usage is TRBJ1-2. TRBV21-1 is tagged as a pseudogene. This CDR3 spans 13 amino acids. CDR3 DNA sequence: TGTGCCAGCAGCAAGCTTTTCGAGGGCGGCTACACCTTC. Its protein is CASSKLFEGGYTF.

DNA for the CDR3: TGCGCCAGCAGTACGGGGGAAGGTAATCAGCCCCAGCATTTT. Translating gives CASSTGEGNQPQHF. The rearrangement joins TRBV5-1 to TRBJ1-5; D may be TRBD1 (5 bases). Germline CDR1 and CDR2: SGHRS and YFSETQ. The CDR3 has 14 residues. Trimming cost V 5 bases and J 4 bases, with 13 bases left between them.

In its sample, this clonotype was seen a few times. This chain links TRBV7-9 with TRBJ2-6; 10 bases map to TRBD1. V was clipped by 7 bases and J by 2 bases; unmatched bases: 8. Per germline, CDR1 SEHNR and CDR2 FQNEAQ (reference sequence). The CDR3 loop spans 17 amino acids. The CDR3: CASIAGTGETGANVLTF. The DNA of the CDR3 is TGTGCCAGCATCGCCGGGACAGGGGAAACTGGGGCCAACGTCCTGACTTTC.

The V and J genes are TRBV5-5 and TRBJ1-1, with D maybe TRBD1 (6 bases). CDR1 SGHKS and CDR2 YYEKEE come from the germline V gene (reference sequence). V lost 4 bases to trimming and J lost 0 bases, with 13 bases between them. The CDR3 runs 15 residues. This chain's CDR3 is CASSRDRLMNTEAFF. The CDR3 nucleotides read TGTGCCAGCAGCAGAGACAGGTTGATGAACACTGAAGCTTTCTTT.

The rearrangement joins TRBV28 to TRBJ2-1, with 8 positions matching TRBD2. Germline CDR1 is MDHEN and CDR2 is SYDVKM. J gave up 5 bases and V 2 bases, and 11 bases lay outside the gene matches. The CDR3 is made up of 17 amino acids. The CDR3 nucleotides are TGTGCCAGCAGTTTACGAGCCGGGACTAGTGTCGACAATGAGCAGTTCTTC. Protein: CASSLRAGTSVDNEQFF.